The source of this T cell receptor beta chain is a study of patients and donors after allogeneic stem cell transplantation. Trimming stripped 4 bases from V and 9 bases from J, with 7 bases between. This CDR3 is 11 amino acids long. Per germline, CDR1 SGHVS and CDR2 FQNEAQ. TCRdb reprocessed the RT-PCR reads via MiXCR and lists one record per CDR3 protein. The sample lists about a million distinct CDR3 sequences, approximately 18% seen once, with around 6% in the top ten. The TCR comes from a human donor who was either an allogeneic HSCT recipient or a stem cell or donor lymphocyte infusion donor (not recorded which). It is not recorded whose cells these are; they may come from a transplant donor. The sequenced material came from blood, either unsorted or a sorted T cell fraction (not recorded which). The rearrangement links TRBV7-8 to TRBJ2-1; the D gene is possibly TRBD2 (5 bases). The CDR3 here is CASSSLAEQFF. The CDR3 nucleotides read TGTGCCAGCAGCTCCCTAGCTGAGCAGTTCTTC.